The sample holds one count of the clone carrying this T cell receptor (beta chain). Its antigen is undetermined. Different DNA sequences within this sample yield the same CDR3. The sample comes from a study of cytomegalovirus exposure and HLA in healthy donors. Study findings and constraints: Follow-up analysis later connected one missense variant in DCLRE1C with trimming of TCR beta V- and J-genes. Within an earlier analysis, most TCR beta V segments proved productive either about 90% or about 30% of the time.

Primers: 60 Vbeta forward and 13 Jbeta reverse. Clones were read by immunoSEQ multiplex PCR, and TCRdb kept only the in-frame ones, dropping some. In the table there are fewer than 200,000 clones, 80% to 90% of which are singletons. The sequenced material came from PBMCs. The TCR comes from a man younger than 45 in good health and CMV-seropositive.

The CDR3 DNA is TGCGCCAGCACCAGCAGGGCGGGATCCTACAATGAGCAGTTCTTC. This gives the protein CASTSRAGSYNEQFF. This sequence joins TRBV4-1 and TRBJ2-1; the D gene is possibly TRBD2 (6 bases). Germline-derived CDR1 and CDR2 are MGHRA and YSYEKL. The CDR3 loop spans 15 amino acids. V was pared by 7 bases and J by 1 base, with 14 bases between.